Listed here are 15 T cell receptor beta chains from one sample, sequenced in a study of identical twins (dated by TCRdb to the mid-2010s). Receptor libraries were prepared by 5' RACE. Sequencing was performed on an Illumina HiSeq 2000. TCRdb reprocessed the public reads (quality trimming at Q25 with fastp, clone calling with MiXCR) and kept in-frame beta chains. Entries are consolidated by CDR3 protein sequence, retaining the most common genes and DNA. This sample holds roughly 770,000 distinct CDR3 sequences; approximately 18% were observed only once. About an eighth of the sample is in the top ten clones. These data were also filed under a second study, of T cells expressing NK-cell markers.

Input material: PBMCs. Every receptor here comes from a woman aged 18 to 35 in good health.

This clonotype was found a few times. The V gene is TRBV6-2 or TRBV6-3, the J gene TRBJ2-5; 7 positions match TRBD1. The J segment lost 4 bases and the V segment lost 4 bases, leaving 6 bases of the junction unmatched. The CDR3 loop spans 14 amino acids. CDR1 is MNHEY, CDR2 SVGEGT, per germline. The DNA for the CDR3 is TGTGCCAGCAGTTCACAGGGGTCCCGAGAGACCCAGTACTTC. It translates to CASSSQGSRETQYF.

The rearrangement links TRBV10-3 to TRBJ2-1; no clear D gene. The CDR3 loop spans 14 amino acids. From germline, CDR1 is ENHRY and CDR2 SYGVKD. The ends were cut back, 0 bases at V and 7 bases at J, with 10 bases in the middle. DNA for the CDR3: TGTGCCATCAGTGAGTCTTTGGGTGGGAATGAGCAGTTCTTC. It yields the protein CAISESLGGNEQFF.

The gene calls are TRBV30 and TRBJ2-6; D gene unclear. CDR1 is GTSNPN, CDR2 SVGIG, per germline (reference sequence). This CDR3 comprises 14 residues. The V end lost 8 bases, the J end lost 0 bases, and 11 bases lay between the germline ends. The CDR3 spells CAGTPTSGANVLTF. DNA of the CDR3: TGTGCCGGAACCCCCACCTCTGGGGCCAACGTCCTGACTTTC.

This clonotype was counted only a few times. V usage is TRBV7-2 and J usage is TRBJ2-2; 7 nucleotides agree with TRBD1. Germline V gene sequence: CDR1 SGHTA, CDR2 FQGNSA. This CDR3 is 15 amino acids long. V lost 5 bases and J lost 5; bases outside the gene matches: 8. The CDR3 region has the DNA TGTGCCAGCAGCCGGCGACAGGGTGATACCGGGGAGCTGTTTTTT. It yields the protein CASSRRQGDTGELFF.

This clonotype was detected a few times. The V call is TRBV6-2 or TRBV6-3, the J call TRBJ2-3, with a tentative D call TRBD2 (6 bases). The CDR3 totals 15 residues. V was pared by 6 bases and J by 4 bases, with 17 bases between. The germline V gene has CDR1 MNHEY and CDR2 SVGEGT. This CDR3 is CASSLVGGTADTQYF. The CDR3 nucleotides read TGTGCCAGCAGCCTTGTCGGGGGAACCGCAGATACGCAGTATTTT.

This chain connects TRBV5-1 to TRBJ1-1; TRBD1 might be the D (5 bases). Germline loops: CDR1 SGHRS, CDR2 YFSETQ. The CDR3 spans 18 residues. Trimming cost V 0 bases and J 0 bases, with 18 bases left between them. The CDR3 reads CASSLVGGSPTVNTEAFF. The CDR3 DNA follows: TGCGCCAGCAGCTTGGTTGGGGGATCCCCTACTGTGAACACTGAAGCTTTCTTT. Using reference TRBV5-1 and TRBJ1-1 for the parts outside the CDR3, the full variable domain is KAGVTQTPRYLIKTRGQQVTLSCSPISGHRSVSWYQQTPGQGLQFLFEYFSETQRNKGNFPGRFSGRQFSNSRSEMNVSTLELGDSALYLCASSLVGGSPTVNTEAFFGQGTRLTVV.

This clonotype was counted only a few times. Here the CDR3 DNA reads TGTGCCAGCACCCTAATAGAGGGAAGGTTCGAGGCCGAGGTCGGAGAGACCCAGTACTTC. Translating gives CASTLIEGRFEAEVGETQYF. The chain employs TRBV12-3 or TRBV12-4 and TRBJ2-5; tentative D call: TRBD2 (5 bases). V dropped 7 bases and J dropped 4 bases, with 34 bases sitting between them. The length of the CDR3 is 20 residues.

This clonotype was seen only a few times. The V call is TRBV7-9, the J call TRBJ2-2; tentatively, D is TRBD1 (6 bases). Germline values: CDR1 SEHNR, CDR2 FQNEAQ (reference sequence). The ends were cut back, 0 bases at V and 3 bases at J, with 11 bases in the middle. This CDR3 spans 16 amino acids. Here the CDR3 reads CASSLAGGSHTGELFF. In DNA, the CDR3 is TGTGCCAGCAGCTTAGCAGGGGGATCACACACCGGGGAGCTGTTTTTT.

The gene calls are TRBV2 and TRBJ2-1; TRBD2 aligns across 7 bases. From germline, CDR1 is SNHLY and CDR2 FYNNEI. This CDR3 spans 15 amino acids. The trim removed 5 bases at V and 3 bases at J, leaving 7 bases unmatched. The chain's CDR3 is CASSLGREDYNEQFF. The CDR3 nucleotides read TGTGCCAGCAGTCTTGGGAGGGAGGACTACAATGAGCAGTTCTTC.

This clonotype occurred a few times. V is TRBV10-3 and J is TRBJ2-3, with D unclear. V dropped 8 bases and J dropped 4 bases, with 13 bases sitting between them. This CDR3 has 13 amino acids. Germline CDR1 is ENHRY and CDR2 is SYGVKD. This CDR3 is CAIHGTPADTQYF. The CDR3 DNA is TGTGCCATCCACGGAACTCCTGCAGATACGCAGTATTTT.

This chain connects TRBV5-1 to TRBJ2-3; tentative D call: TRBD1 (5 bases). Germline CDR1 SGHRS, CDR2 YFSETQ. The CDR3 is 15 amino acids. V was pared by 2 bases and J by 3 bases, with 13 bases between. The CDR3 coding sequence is TGCGCCAGCAGCTTACGCAGGGTGCCGACAGATACGCAGTATTTT. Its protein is CASSLRRVPTDTQYF. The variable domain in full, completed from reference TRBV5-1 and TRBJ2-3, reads KAGVTQTPRYLIKTRGQQVTLSCSPISGHRSVSWYQQTPGQGLQFLFEYFSETQRNKGNFPGRFSGRQFSNSRSEMNVSTLELGDSALYLCASSLRRVPTDTQYFGPGTRLTVL.

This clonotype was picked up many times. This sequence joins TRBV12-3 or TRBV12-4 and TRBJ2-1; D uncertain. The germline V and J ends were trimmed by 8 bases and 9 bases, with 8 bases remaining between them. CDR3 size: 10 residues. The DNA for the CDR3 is TGTGCCAGCGGAGTGGGTGAGCAGTTCTTC. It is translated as CASGVGEQFF.

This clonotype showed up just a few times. DNA for the CDR3: TGTGCCAGCAGGACAGGGTTCCACGAGCAGTACTTC. As protein: CASRTGFHEQYF. The J gene is TRBJ2-7, the V gene TRBV2; TRBD1 agrees at 7 bases. The CDR3 length is 12 residues. V trimming: 6 bases; J trimming: 5 bases; junction bases outside the gene matches: 4. The germline V gene encodes CDR1 SNHLY and CDR2 FYNNEI.

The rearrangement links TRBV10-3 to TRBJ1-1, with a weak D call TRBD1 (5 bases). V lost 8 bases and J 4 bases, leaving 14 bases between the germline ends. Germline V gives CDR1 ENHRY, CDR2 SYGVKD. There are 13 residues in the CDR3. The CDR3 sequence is CAIGSGGTTEAFF. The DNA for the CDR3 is TGTGCCATCGGTTCGGGCGGGACCACTGAAGCTTTCTTT.

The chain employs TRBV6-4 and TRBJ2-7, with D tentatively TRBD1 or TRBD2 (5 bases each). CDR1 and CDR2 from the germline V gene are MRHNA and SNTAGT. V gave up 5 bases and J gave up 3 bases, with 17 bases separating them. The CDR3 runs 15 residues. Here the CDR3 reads CASSLDRDANYEQYF. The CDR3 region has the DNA TGTGCCAGCAGTCTCGACCGGGACGCAAACTACGAGCAGTACTTC.